The present T cell receptor (beta chain) was sequenced within a study of blood T cell repertoires in COVID-19. Study in general: The origin of the acute and convalescent COVID-19 samples was the United States, Italy and Spain.

The data were produced by immunoSEQ multiplex PCR, yet TCRdb's version contains in-frame clones alone and is incomplete. Altogether around 270,000 clones are present, 86% being singletons, with the ten largest covering around 1.8%. This clone has only a few counts. What was sequenced was peripheral blood. This sequence originates from a man younger than 40 with active or convalescent COVID-19.

The CDR3 reads CASSPQTGPYEKLFF. CDR3 nucleotide sequence: TGTGCCAGCAGTCCCCAGACAGGTCCGTATGAAAAACTGTTTTTT. This chain connects TRBV6-5 to TRBJ1-4; D possibly corresponds to TRBD1 (6 bases). The V end was cut by 5 bases, the J end by 6 bases, with 16 bases between. The length of the CDR3 is 15 residues. Germline values: CDR1 MNHEY, CDR2 SVGAGI.